The source of this TCR beta chain is a study of blood T cells in healthy people across ages. A sample-barcoded 5' primer and a J-beta primer mix were used in a second PCR of roughly 6 to 11 cycles. Template switching added a 12-random-nucleotide identifier to every cDNA molecule. TCRdb re-derived calls from the 5' RACE reads in MiXCR, one entry per CDR3 protein. The sample has 1.5 million to 2 million distinct CDR3 sequences, just under 50% seen once. Germline assignment: CDR1 LGHDT and CDR2 YNNKEL (reference sequence). The ends were cut back, 2 bases at V and 5 bases at J, with 9 bases in the middle. CDR3 size: 13 residues. The people who gave samples were healthy Caucasians from Russia, aged roughly 6 to 100.

The clonotype originates from a woman aged 40 to 49 in good health. The sequenced sample consisted of blood. The rearrangement joins TRBV3-1 to TRBJ2-5; no definite D call. CDR3 sequence: CASSQYLGETQYF. The CDR3 DNA follows: TGTGCCAGCAGCCAATACCTCGGGGAGACCCAGTACTTC.